This record covers a single T cell receptor beta chain. Antigen: not known. The method was immunoSEQ multiplex PCR; TCRdb's version includes in-frame clones alone and lacks a portion of them. Here the sample spans roughly 140,000 clones, around nine tenths being singletons. The source of the sample is a study of T cell responses to AZD1222 COVID-19 vaccine. At the level of the study: Researchers grouped second doses given at about 4 or about 12 weeks into one pool.

Looked up from germline, CDR1 is DFQATT and CDR2 is SNEGSKA (reference sequence). The CDR3 sequence is 14 residues long. V was pared by 3 bases and J by 1 base, with 10 bases between. General study results and limits: Most donors were white British and more were female, and clonal diversity was possibly underestimated.

The clonotype was recovered from an adult in good health. The chain is built from TRBV20-1 and TRBJ1-5; D remains unclear. The sample in question was peripheral blood, obtained on day 0 of AZD1222 vaccination. CDR3 amino acids: CSASRRNSNQPQHF. The DNA for the CDR3 is TGCAGTGCTAGTCGAAGAAACAGCAATCAGCCCCAGCATTTT.